Included here is one T cell receptor beta chain sequence, with context. V shed 8 bases and J 2 bases; nucleotides not matched to a gene: 8. CDR3 length: 14 residues. Germline CDR1 reads SNHLY; CDR2 reads FYNNEI. These data originate in a study of blood T cell repertoires in COVID-19. Generated by immunoSEQ multiplex PCR, the TCRdb table keeps only in-frame clones and is missing some. Of about 360,000 clones listed, approximately 86% were seen once; the top ten hold about 7.1%. This receptor was identified in a woman aged 55-69 years with COVID-19, enrolled during active disease. The chain employs TRBV2 and TRBJ1-2, with 7 bases identical to TRBD1. The specimen sequenced was peripheral blood. The CDR3 sequence is CASVAGTANYGYTF. CDR3 DNA sequence: TGTGCCAGCGTTGCCGGGACAGCCAACTATGGCTACACCTTC. The complete variable domain, with remaining parts taken from reference TRBV2 and TRBJ1-2, reads EPEVTQTPSHQVTQMGQEVILRCVPISNHLYFYWYRQILGQKVEFLVSFYNNEISEKSEIFDDQFSVERPDGSNFTLKIRSTKLEDSAMYFCASVAGTANYGYTFGSGTRLTVV.